The 27 T cell receptor beta chains presented below share a single source sample, sequenced in a study of T cells in Graves' hyperthyroidism and ophthalmopathy. TCR beta CDR3 sequences were amplified from RNA transcripts. TCR CDR3 underwent first-round RT-PCR with the HTBI primer set. Using its own MiXCR run on the multiplex PCR reads, TCRdb lists one record per CDR3 protein. Of 500,000 to 700,000 distinct CDR3 sequences in the sample, over 15% were seen once. Specimen: blood. The receptors derive from a woman younger than 30 with Graves' hyperthyroidism.

This clonotype has a handful of counts. The gene calls are TRBV7-2 and TRBJ1-1, with D hard to call. The CDR3 contains 15 residues. Germline V gene data show CDR1 as SGHTA and CDR2 as FQGNSA. Trimming removed 5 bases from V and 1 base from J, with 14 bases in between. CDR3 nucleotide sequence: TGTGCCAGCAGCCATCCCCCGACACCGAACACTGAAGCTTTCTTT. Its translation: CASSHPPTPNTEAFF.

The V gene is TRBV3-1, the J gene TRBJ2-1; the match to TRBD2 covers 9 bases. CDR1 is LGHDT, CDR2 YNNKEL, per germline (reference sequence). V was pared by 4 bases and J by 0 bases, with 4 bases of the junction left unmatched. This CDR3 contains 16 residues. The CDR3 spells CASSRLAGSSYNEQFF. The CDR3 bases are TGTGCCAGCAGCCGTCTAGCGGGGAGCTCCTACAATGAGCAGTTCTTC.

The CDR3 DNA sequence: TGTGCCAGCGGGGGACGGCTTAATGAAAAACTGTTTTTT. Its translation: CASGGRLNEKLFF. The chain recombines TRBV12-3 or TRBV12-4 with TRBJ1-4, with D possibly TRBD1 on 5 matching bases. The CDR3 consists of 13 residues. Trimming pared 8 bases from V and 4 bases from J, leaving 11 bases between.

This clonotype was counted ten times or more. The chain carries TRBV9 and TRBJ2-5; 9 bases fit TRBD1. The CDR3 totals 15 residues. Germline V gives CDR1 SGDLS, CDR2 YYNGEE. Losses at the gene ends were 0 bases for V and 2 bases for J; bases not matched to a gene: 2. The CDR3 DNA reads TGTGCCAGCAGCGTAGAGACAGGGGGTCAAGAGACCCAGTACTTC. Encoded protein: CASSVETGGQETQYF.

This clonotype was recorded at least ten times. The chain uses TRBV5-1 and TRBJ1-3; a possible D gene is TRBD1 (6 bases). Germline V lookup: CDR1 SGHRS, CDR2 YFSETQ. V was clipped by 1 base and J by 4 bases, with 12 bases between them. The CDR3 totals 15 residues. This CDR3 reads CASSLWGAQGNTIYF. Written as DNA, the CDR3 is TGCGCCAGCAGCTTGTGGGGGGCGCAAGGAAACACCATATATTTT.

The chain carries TRBV4-3 and TRBJ1-5, with D hard to call. V was cut by 0 bases and J by 7 bases, with 16 bases left in between. The CDR3 consists of 16 residues. The germline V gene encodes CDR1 LGHNA and CDR2 YSLEER. DNA for the CDR3: TGCGCCAGCAGCCAAGATTTTGGGAATGTCGGGCAGCCCCAGCATTTT. It encodes CASSQDFGNVGQPQHF.

This clonotype was seen at least ten times. The chain couples TRBV18 to TRBJ2-7; 9 nucleotides line up with TRBD1. V was clipped by 6 bases and J by 1 base; unmatched bases: 1. The CDR3 has 13 amino acids. Germline V gene lookup returns CDR1 KGHSH and CDR2 LQKENI. The CDR3 is CASSGQGSYEQYF. CDR3 bases: TGTGCCAGCTCCGGACAGGGGTCCTACGAGCAGTACTTC.

The chain links TRBV20-1 to TRBJ2-7; 8 bases agree with TRBD1. Germline loops: CDR1 DFQATT, CDR2 SNEGSKA (reference sequence). Germline trimming cut 6 bases from V and 1 base from J; bases unmatched to any gene: 11. The CDR3 sequence is 15 residues long. CDR3 nucleotide sequence: TGCAGTGCCCTAAGACAGGGGCCACCTTCCTACGAGCAGTACTTC. It codes for CSALRQGPPSYEQYF.

This clonotype was seen many times. The chain couples TRBV12-3 or TRBV12-4 to TRBJ1-5, with D possibly matching TRBD1 (6 bases). The length of the CDR3 is 13 residues. V was shortened by 6 bases and J by 6 bases, with 12 bases between the two germline ends. In DNA, the CDR3 is TGTGCCAGCAGCCACTCGACAGGTCAGCCCCAGCATTTT. Residues: CASSHSTGQPQHF.

This clonotype was detected many times. The chain has TRBV24-1 and TRBJ1-1; D may be TRBD1 (6 bases). Germline V gives CDR1 KGHDR, CDR2 SFDVKD. V gave up 7 bases and J gave up 1 base, with 9 bases separating them. This CDR3 is 13 amino acids long. The DNA for the CDR3 is TGTGCCACCAGCCGACAGGCGAACACTGAAGCTTTCTTT. Encoded protein: CATSRQANTEAFF.

This chain joins TRBV4-1 and TRBJ2-7; 8 nucleotides align to TRBD2. This CDR3 contains 17 residues. V lost 2 bases to trimming and J lost 0 bases; unmatched junction nucleotides: 9. The germline CDR1 and CDR2 sequences are MGHRA and YSYEKL. Here the CDR3 reads CASSQPTRGGSSYEQYF. The CDR3 nucleotides read TGCGCCAGCAGCCAACCAACACGGGGGGGCAGCTCCTACGAGCAGTACTTC.

In this sample, this clonotype turned up a few times. The gene calls are TRBV2 and TRBJ1-5; D ambiguous. Looked up from germline, CDR1 is SNHLY and CDR2 is FYNNEI. Trimming took 7 bases from V and 4 from J, leaving 11 bases between them. This CDR3 contains 13 residues. This chain's CDR3 is CASMAGGNQPQHF. The CDR3, as DNA: TGTGCCAGCATGGCAGGAGGGAATCAGCCCCAGCATTTT.

Note on this clonotype: A single base separates this from a much larger clone, so it may be a read error. The CDR3 does not end in the conserved phenylalanine or tryptophan, so this is likely a read error. V is TRBV6-1 and J is TRBJ2-7; possibly TRBD1 or TRBD2 for D (5 bases each). With 6 bases removed from V and 3 bases from J, the gap between germline ends came to 15 bases. Germline V gives CDR1 MNHNS, CDR2 SASEGT. The CDR3 extends over 14 amino acids. CDR3 loop: CASRTGTGFYEQYL. CDR3 DNA: TGTGCCAGCAGGACCGGGACGGGCTTCTACGAGCAGTACCTC.

The chain has TRBV7-7 and TRBJ2-7; unclear D gene. There are 13 residues in the CDR3. Germline values: CDR1 SSHAT, CDR2 FNYEAQ (reference sequence). The ends were cut back, 1 base at V and 3 bases at J, with 7 bases in the middle. The CDR3 nucleotides are TGTGCCAGCAGCTTAGGGCTCGACTACGAGCAGTACTTC. It encodes CASSLGLDYEQYF.

The chain is built from TRBV7-9 and TRBJ2-7; 11 bases match TRBD2. J gave up 6 bases and V 5 bases, and 6 bases lay outside the gene matches. Germline values: CDR1 SEHNR, CDR2 FQNEAQ (reference sequence). The CDR3 runs 14 residues. The CDR3 spells CASSLSSGRREQYF. CDR3 DNA: TGTGCCAGCAGCCTCTCTAGCGGGAGGCGCGAGCAGTACTTC.

The V call is TRBV6-1, the J call TRBJ2-2; 9 nucleotides match TRBD2. Germline CDR1 is MNHNS and CDR2 is SASEGT. This CDR3 is 16 amino acids long. After removal of 2 bases from V and 5 bases from J, the junction contained 6 bases not matched to a gene. CDR3 loop: CASSELAGARTGELFF. Here the CDR3 DNA reads TGTGCCAGCAGTGAATTAGCGGGAGCGCGAACCGGGGAGCTGTTTTTT.

The chain links TRBV6-2 or TRBV6-3 to TRBJ2-7, with a tentative D call TRBD1 (6 bases). Trimming left V 2 bases short and J 6 bases short, with 8 bases between. This CDR3 spans 12 amino acids. CDR1 MNHEY and CDR2 SVGEGT come from the germline V gene. The CDR3 bases are TGTGCCAGCAGTTACCCGGACAGCGAGCAGTACTTC. Its protein product is CASSYPDSEQYF.

Comment on this clonotype: A read error may explain this, as a much larger clone is one base away. V gene TRBV12-3 or TRBV12-4 combines with J gene TRBJ2-1; 7 nucleotides line up with TRBD2. The CDR3 is made up of 17 amino acids. The V segment lost 3 bases and the J segment 2 bases; nucleotides outside the gene matches: 10. CDR3 sequence: CASSFSGLVAPYNEQFF. CDR3 nucleotide sequence: TGTGCCAGCAGTTTTTCCGGACTAGTTGCCCCCTACAATGAGCAGTTCTTC.

The chain carries TRBV5-1 and TRBJ2-7; 8 bases align to TRBD1. Germline CDR1 SGHRS, CDR2 YFSETQ. This CDR3 region has 14 residues. The V segment lost 1 base and the J segment 6 bases; nucleotides outside the gene matches: 6. CDR3 sequence reads: CASSLNPGGGEQYF. The CDR3 nucleotides read TGCGCCAGCAGCTTGAACCCAGGGGGCGGCGAGCAGTACTTC.

This clonotype was found many times. The CDR3 region is CASRSAEVRDTQYF. CDR3 nucleotides: TGTGCCAGCAGGAGTGCGGAGGTACGAGATACGCAGTATTTT. V and J are TRBV7-9 and TRBJ2-3; D possibly corresponds to TRBD2 (5 bases). The ends were cut back, 6 bases at V and 5 bases at J, with 15 bases in the middle. There are 14 residues in the CDR3. Germline V gene data show CDR1 as SEHNR and CDR2 as FQNEAQ (reference sequence).

This clonotype was picked up a small number of times. CDR3 nucleotide sequence: TGTGCCAGCGCGGGAGGGGATGGAAACACCATATATTTT. Residues: CASAGGDGNTIYF. V and J are TRBV9 and TRBJ1-3; tentative D call: TRBD1 (5 bases). V dropped 7 bases and J dropped 3 bases, with 11 bases sitting between them. There are 13 residues in the CDR3. Germline V gives CDR1 SGDLS, CDR2 YYNGEE.

This clonotype was counted ten times or more. The chain joins TRBV20-1 to TRBJ2-3; D call uncertain. Per the germline V gene, CDR1 is DFQATT and CDR2 is SNEGSKA (reference sequence). Trimming pared 6 bases from V and 2 bases from J, leaving 18 bases between. The CDR3 runs to 15 residues. In DNA, the CDR3 is TGCAGTGCCAGCTCGGACGGCCCAAACACAGATACGCAGTATTTT. Translating gives CSASSDGPNTDTQYF.

In this sample, this clonotype turned up a few times. The rearrangement uses TRBV7-9 and TRBJ2-5, with a possible D match to TRBD2 (6 bases). CDR3 length equals 17 residues. CDR1 is SEHNR and CDR2 is FQNEAQ in the germline V gene (reference sequence). V gave up 4 bases and J gave up 0 bases, with 18 bases separating them. CDR3 in amino acids: CASSSWDLGTYQETQYF. The CDR3 DNA reads as TGTGCCAGCAGCTCCTGGGACTTGGGGACGTACCAAGAGACCCAGTACTTC.

The chain employs TRBV11-1 and TRBJ2-7; D gene ambiguous. Germline V gene sequence: CDR1 SGHAT, CDR2 FQDESV (reference sequence). Trimming took 3 bases from V and 1 from J, leaving 10 bases between them. CDR3 length: 14 amino acids. The CDR3 spells CASSLGYASYEQYF. The CDR3 DNA reads TGTGCCAGCAGCTTGGGCTACGCTTCCTACGAGCAGTACTTC. The full variable domain, its missing parts supplied by reference TRBV11-1 and TRBJ2-7, is EAEVAQSPRYKITEKSQAVAFWCDPISGHATLYWYRQILGQGPELLVQFQDESVVDDSQLPKDRFSAERLKGVDSTLKIQPAELGDSAMYLCASSLGYASYEQYFGPGTRLTVT.

This clonotype was seen repeatedly, ten times or more. The rearrangement uses TRBV7-9 and TRBJ2-7; TRBD1 matches at 7 bases. CDR1 SEHNR and CDR2 FQNEAQ come from the germline V gene (reference sequence). Trimming at V came to 1 base and at J to 8 bases, leaving 8 bases not matched to a gene. The CDR3 covers 14 residues. For the CDR3, the DNA is TGTGCCAGCAGCTTAGGACAGGGTGGGATACAGCAGTACTTC. This encodes CASSLGQGGIQQYF.

V is TRBV6-2 or TRBV6-3 and J is TRBJ2-2; 11 positions match TRBD2. The germline CDR1 and CDR2 sequences are MNHEY and SVGEGT. Trimming removed 10 bases from V and 5 bases from J; junction bases left unmatched: 6. The length of the CDR3 is 14 residues. The CDR3 DNA reads as TGTGCCACCGAGACTAGCGGGATGACCGGGGAGCTGTTTTTT. It translates to CATETSGMTGELFF.

This clonotype was found once. CDR3 in amino acids: CASSLGGDSEQFF. The CDR3 DNA is TGTGCCAGCAGCTTAGGTGGGGACAGTGAGCAGTTCTTC. V usage is TRBV7-2 and J usage is TRBJ2-1, with TRBD1 matching over 7 bases. V trimming: 1 base; J trimming: 9 bases; junction bases outside the gene matches: 3. Germline assignment: CDR1 SGHTA and CDR2 FQGNSA. The CDR3 is made up of 13 amino acids.